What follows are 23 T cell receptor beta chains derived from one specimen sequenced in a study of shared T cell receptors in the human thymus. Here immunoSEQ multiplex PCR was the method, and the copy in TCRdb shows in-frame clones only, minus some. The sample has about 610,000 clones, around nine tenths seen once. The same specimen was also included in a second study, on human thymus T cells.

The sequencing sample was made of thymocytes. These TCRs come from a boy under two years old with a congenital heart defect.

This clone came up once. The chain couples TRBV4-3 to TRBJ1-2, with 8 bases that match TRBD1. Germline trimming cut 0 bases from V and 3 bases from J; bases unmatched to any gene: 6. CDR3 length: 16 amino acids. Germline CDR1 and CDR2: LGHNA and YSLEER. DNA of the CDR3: TGCGCCAGCAGCCAAGATCGGGGACAGGTCTACTATGGCTACACCTTC. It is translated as CASSQDRGQVYYGYTF.

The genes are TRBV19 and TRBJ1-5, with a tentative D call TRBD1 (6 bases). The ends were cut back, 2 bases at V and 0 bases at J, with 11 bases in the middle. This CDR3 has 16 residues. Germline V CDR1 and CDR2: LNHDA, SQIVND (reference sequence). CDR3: CASSIPGQYSNQPQHF. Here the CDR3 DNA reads TGTGCCAGTAGTATACCTGGACAGTATAGCAATCAGCCCCAGCATTTT. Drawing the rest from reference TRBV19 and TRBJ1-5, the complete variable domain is DGGITQSPKYLFRKEGQNVTLSCEQNLNHDAMYWYRQDPGQGLRLIYYSQIVNDFQKGDIAEGYSVSREKKESFPLTVTSAQKNPTAFYLCASSIPGQYSNQPQHFGDGTRLSIL.

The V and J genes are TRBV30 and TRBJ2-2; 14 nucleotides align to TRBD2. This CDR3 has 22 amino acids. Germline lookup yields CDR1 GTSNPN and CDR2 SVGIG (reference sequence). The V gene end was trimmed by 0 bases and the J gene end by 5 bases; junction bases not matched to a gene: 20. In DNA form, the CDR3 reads TGTGCCTGGAGTGTACGGGAAAACCGTCCCGGGACTAGCGGGAGAGGGACCGGGGAGCTGTTTTTT. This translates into CAWSVRENRPGTSGRGTGELFF.

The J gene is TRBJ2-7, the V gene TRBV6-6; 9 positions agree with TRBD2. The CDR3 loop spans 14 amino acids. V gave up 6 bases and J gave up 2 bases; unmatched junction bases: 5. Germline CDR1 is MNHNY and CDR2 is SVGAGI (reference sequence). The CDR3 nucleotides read TGTGCCAGCAGCATTAGCGGGAGCCCCTACGAGCAGTACTTC. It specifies CASSISGSPYEQYF.

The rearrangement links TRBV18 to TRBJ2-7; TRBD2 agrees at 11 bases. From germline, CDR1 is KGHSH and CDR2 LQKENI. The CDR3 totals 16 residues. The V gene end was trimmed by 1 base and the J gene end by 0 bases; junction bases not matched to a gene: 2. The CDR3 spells CASSPLGLADSYEQYF. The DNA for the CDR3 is TGTGCCAGCTCACCACTGGGACTAGCGGACTCCTACGAGCAGTACTTC.

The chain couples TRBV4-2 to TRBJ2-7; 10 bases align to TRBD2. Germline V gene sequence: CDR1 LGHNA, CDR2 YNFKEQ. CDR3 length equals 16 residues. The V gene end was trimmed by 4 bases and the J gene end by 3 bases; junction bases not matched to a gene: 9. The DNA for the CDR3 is TGTGCCAGCAGCCCCTACGGACTAGCGGCCTTCTACGAGCAGTACTTC. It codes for CASSPYGLAAFYEQYF.

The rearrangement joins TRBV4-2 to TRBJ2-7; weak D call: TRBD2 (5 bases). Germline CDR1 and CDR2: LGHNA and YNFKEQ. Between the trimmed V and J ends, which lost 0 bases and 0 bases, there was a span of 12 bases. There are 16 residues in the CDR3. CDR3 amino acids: CASSQDGVGSSYEQYF. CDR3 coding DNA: TGTGCCAGCAGCCAAGATGGGGTGGGGAGCTCCTACGAGCAGTACTTC.

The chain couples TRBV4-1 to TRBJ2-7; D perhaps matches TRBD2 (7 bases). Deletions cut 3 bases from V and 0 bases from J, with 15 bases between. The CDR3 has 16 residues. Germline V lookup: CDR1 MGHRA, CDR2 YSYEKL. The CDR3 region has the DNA TGCGCCAGCAGCCACTCATCGGGGGGCTCCTCCTACGAGCAGTACTTC. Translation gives CASSHSSGGSSYEQYF.

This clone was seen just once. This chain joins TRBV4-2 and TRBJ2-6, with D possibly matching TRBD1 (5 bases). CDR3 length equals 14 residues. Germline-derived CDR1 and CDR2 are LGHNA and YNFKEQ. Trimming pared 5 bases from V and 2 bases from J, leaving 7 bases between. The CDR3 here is CASSVRAGANVLTF. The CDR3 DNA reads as TGTGCCAGCAGCGTCAGGGCTGGGGCCAACGTCCTGACTTTC.

Written as DNA, the CDR3 is TGTGCCAGCAGTCCGTGGACAGGGGGCTCGGATGGCTACACCTTC. Encoded protein: CASSPWTGGSDGYTF. The rearrangement links TRBV28 to TRBJ1-2, with 11 bases aligning to TRBD1. This CDR3 contains 15 residues. V dropped 5 bases and J dropped 6; count of bases not matched to a gene: 8. The germline gives CDR1 MDHEN, CDR2 SYDVKM.

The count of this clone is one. DNA for the CDR3: TGTGCCAGCAGCGTAGTCCAAGTCAGGAGGGGAGAGTATGGCTACACCTTC. It translates to CASSVVQVRRGEYGYTF. The V gene is TRBV9, the J gene TRBJ1-2; D is possibly TRBD1 (5 bases). Trimming took off 0 bases at V and 5 bases at J, with 20 bases between the two ends. Germline V gene data show CDR1 as SGDLS and CDR2 as YYNGEE. This CDR3 is 17 amino acids long.

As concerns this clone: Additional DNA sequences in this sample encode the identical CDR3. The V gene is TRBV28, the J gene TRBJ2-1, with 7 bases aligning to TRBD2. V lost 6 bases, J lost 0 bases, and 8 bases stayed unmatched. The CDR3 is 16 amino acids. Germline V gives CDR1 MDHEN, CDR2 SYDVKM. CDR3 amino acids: CASSPTSASSYNEQFF. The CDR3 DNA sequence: TGTGCCAGCAGCCCCACTAGCGCCAGCTCCTACAATGAGCAGTTCTTC.

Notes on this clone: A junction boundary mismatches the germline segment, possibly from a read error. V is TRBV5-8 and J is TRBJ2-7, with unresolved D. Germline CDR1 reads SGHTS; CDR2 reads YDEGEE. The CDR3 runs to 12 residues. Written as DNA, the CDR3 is TGTGCCAGCAGCAGCGCTTCCTGCGAGCAGTACTTC. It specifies CASSSASCEQYF.

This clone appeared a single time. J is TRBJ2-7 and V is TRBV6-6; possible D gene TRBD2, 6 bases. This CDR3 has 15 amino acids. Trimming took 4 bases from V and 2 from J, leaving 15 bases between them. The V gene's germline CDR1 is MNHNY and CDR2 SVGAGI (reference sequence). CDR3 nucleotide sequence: TGTGCCAGCAGTTTTCCCCCGGGGGATCCCTACGAGCAGTACTTC. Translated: CASSFPPGDPYEQYF.

CDR3 protein: CASSLAGGTYNEQFF. CDR3 sequence (DNA): TGTGCCAGCAGCCTAGCGGGAGGGACCTACAATGAGCAGTTCTTC. The chain uses TRBV27 and TRBJ2-1; 12 positions match TRBD2. The ends lost 6 bases at V and 2 bases at J; junction bases unmatched: 2. CDR1 and CDR2 (germline): MNHEY, SMNVEV (reference sequence). The CDR3 totals 15 residues.

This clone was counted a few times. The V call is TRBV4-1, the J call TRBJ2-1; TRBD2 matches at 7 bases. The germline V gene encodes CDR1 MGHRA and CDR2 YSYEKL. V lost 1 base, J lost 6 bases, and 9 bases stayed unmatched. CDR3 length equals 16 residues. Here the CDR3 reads CASSQGVGGPGNEQFF. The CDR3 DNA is TGCGCCAGCAGCCAAGGTGTGGGAGGGCCTGGCAATGAGCAGTTCTTC.

The CDR3 bases are TGCGCCAGCAGCCAAGTGGTAGCGGGAGGTACAGATACGCAGTATTTT. This codes for CASSQVVAGGTDTQYF. The rearrangement links TRBV4-3 to TRBJ2-3, with 10 bases that match TRBD2. V was pared by 1 base and J by 3 bases, with 4 bases of the junction left unmatched. This CDR3 is built from 16 residues. Germline loops: CDR1 LGHNA, CDR2 YSLEER.

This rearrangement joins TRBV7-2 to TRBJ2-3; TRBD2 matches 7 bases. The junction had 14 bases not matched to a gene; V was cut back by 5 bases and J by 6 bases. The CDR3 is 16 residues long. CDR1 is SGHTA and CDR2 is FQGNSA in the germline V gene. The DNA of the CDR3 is TGTGCCAGCAGCGCCTCGGGGGGAGGGCCTTGGGATACGCAGTATTTT. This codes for CASSASGGGPWDTQYF.

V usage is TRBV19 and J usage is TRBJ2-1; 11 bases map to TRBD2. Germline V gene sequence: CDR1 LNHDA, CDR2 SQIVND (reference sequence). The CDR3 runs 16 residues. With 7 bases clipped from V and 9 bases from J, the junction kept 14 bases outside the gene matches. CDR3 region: CASTLGLAVPLPEQFF. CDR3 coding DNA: TGTGCCAGTACCTTGGGACTAGCGGTCCCTTTACCTGAGCAGTTCTTC.

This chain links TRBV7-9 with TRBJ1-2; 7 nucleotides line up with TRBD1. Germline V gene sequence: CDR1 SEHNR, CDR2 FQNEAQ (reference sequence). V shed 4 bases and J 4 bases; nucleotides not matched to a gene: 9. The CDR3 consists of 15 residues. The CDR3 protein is CASSSLEGAAYGYTF. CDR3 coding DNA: TGTGCCAGCAGCTCTCTGGAGGGGGCTGCCTATGGCTACACCTTC.

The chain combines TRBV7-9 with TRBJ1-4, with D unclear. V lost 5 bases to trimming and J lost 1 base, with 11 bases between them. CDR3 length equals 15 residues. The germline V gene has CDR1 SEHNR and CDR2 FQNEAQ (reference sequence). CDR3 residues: CASSRPEGTNEKLFF. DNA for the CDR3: TGTGCCAGCAGCCGGCCCGAGGGAACTAATGAAAAACTGTTTTTT.

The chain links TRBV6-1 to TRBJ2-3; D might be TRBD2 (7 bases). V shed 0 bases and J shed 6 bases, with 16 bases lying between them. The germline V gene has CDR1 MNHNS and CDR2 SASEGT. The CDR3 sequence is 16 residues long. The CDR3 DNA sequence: TGTGCCAGCAGTGAAGCGAATGGGGGGGCAGGGGATACGCAGTATTTT. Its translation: CASSEANGGAGDTQYF.

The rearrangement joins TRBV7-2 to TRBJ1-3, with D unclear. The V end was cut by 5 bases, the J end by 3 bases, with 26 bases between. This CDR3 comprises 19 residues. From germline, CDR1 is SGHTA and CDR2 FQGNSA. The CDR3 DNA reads TGTGCCAGCAGCCCCCCCGGGAGCCAAATTTCGATATATGGAAACACCATATATTTT. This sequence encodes CASSPPGSQISIYGNTIYF.